This is a list of T cell receptor beta chains from one sample in a study of T cell changes during pregnancy in multiple sclerosis. The repertoire was sequenced with immunoSEQ multiplex PCR; TCRdb's copy has only in-frame clones and lacks some. The sample has tens of thousands of clones, around 94% seen once. Specimen: CD4+ T cells from peripheral blood mononuclear cells, collected before pregnancy. The receptors originated from a female donor with multiple sclerosis, enrolled in a pregnancy study. Both conserved end residues are part of each CDR3. D genes are given only for firm matches. Only some rows state a clone size, as once, few, many or a class for expanded clones.

>.|.|TRBJ1-6|TRBV28
CASSLLRGGNSPLHF
TGTGCCAGCAGTTTGCTCAGGGGAGGGAATTCACCCCTCCACTTT
>TRBD1|.|TRBJ2-3|TRBV7-9
CASSPDRGAPTDTQYF
TGTGCCAGCAGCCCGGACAGGGGTGCCCCCACAGATACGCAGTATTTT
>.|once|TRBJ2-1|TRBV6-5
CASSYSWGDEQFF
TGTGCCAGCAGTTACTCTTGGGGGGATGAGCAGTTCTTC
>.|.|TRBJ2-4|TRBV10-1
CASSGRDIQYF
TGCGCCAGCAGTGGTCGTGACATTCAGTACTTC
>TRBD2|.|TRBJ2-3|TRBV9
CASSSLGSGRRDTQYF
TGTGCCAGCAGCTCCCTAGGTAGCGGGAGACGAGATACGCAGTATTTT
>TRBD1|.|TRBJ1-2|TRBV5-3
CARRSTGRDYGYTF
TGTGCCAGAAGGTCGACAGGGCGGGACTATGGCTACACCTTC
>.|.|TRBJ1-2|TRBV13
CASSLGGGLDYGYTF
TGTGCCAGCAGCTTAGGTGGCGGGTTAGACTATGGCTACACCTTC
>.|.|TRBJ1-2|TRBV28
CASSLGLFNYGYTF
TGTGCCAGCAGCCTGGGACTTTTTAACTATGGCTACACCTTC
>TRBD2|once|TRBJ2-1|TRBV11-2
CASSLGTSGSGHEQFF
TGTGCCAGCAGCTTAGGGACTAGCGGGAGTGGGCATGAGCAGTTCTTC
>TRBD2|.|TRBJ2-3|TRBV6-5
CASTKTSRGDTQYF
TGTGCCAGCACCAAGACTAGCCGCGGAGATACGCAGTATTTT
>TRBD1|.|TRBJ1-3|TRBV5-1
CASSPRTGAGNTIYF
TGCGCCAGCAGCCCTAGGACAGGGGCTGGAAACACCATATATTTT
>TRBD1|.|TRBJ2-7|TRBV7-6
CASSSTAPGQEYEQYF
TGTGCCAGCAGCTCCACAGCCCCGGGACAGGAGTACGAGCAGTACTTC
>.|.|TRBJ2-7|TRBV18
CASSPQGAYEQYF
TGTGCCAGCTCACCACAGGGGGCCTACGAGCAGTACTTC
>TRBD1|.|TRBJ1-1|TRBV19
CASSRGQGLPEAFF
TGTGCCAGTAGCCGGGGACAGGGGCTCCCTGAAGCTTTCTTT
>TRBD2|.|TRBJ2-1|TRBV10-3
CAISLTSGSPNEQFF
TGTGCCATCAGCCTTACTAGCGGGAGTCCTAATGAGCAGTTCTTC
>.|once|TRBJ2-1|TRBV7-9
CASSLGPLSYNEQFF
TGTGCCAGCAGCTTAGGTCCACTCTCCTACAATGAGCAGTTCTTC